This T cell receptor beta chain comes out of a study of blood T cell repertoires in COVID-19. Looking at the study overall: There were acute and convalescent COVID-19 samples, and they came from the United States, Italy and Spain.

The ends lost 4 bases at V and 6 bases at J; junction bases unmatched: 6. This CDR3 has 14 residues. CDR1 is LGHDT and CDR2 is YNNKEL in the germline V gene (reference sequence). Repertoires were generated with immunoSEQ multiplex PCR, while TCRdb's copy carries only in-frame clones and drops some. The sample records under 200,000 clones, approximately 80% being singletons. This clonotype originated in a woman older than 75 with active or convalescent COVID-19. The chain links TRBV3-1 (or the pseudogene TRBV3-2) to TRBJ2-1, with 7 bases that match TRBD2. Sequenced input: peripheral blood. CDR3 region: CASSPLGTTNEQFF. CDR3 coding DNA: TGTGCCAGCAGCCCCTTAGGGACTACCAATGAGCAGTTCTTC.